This TCR beta chain was found in a study of T cells in Graves' hyperthyroidism and ophthalmopathy. Study background: Upon initial diagnosis and before any treatment, peripheral blood was collected. Regarding the study as a whole: Progression to ophthalmopathy was predicted a median of roughly 6.6 months early.

RNA transcripts yielded amplified TCR beta CDR3 regions. The TCR CDR3 was amplified in a first-round RT-PCR using the HTBI primer set. TCRdb analysed the multiplex PCR reads with MiXCR anew, one entry per CDR3 protein. This sample has 300,000 to 500,000 distinct CDR3 sequences, with 14% to 15% found just once. Over 18 months, lack of ophthalmopathy progression marked Graves' hyperthyroidism as stable. Newly diagnosed hyperthyroidism patients aged 18 to 65 years had disease lasting under 2 months. Germline V CDR1 and CDR2: MDHEN, SYDVKM. Trimming took off 11 bases at V and 0 bases at J, with 17 bases between the two ends. The CDR3 spans 14 residues. This clonotype was seen repeatedly, ten times or more. Its antigen is not identified.

The clonotype comes from a woman aged 25-40 years with Graves' hyperthyroidism. The rearrangement joins TRBV28 to TRBJ2-7, with unresolved D. What was sequenced was blood. CDR3 nucleotide sequence: TGTGCCGTAGGACCGAGGAGTCTCTCCTACGAGCAGTACTTC. This translates into CAVGPRSLSYEQYF.